This TCR beta chain is from a study of tumor-infiltrating lymphocytes in primary liver carcinoma. On this clonotype itself: A junction boundary mismatches the germline segment, possibly from a read error.

Investigators took RNA and DNA out together from 20-30 mg of unsorted bulk tissue. Separate regions, five per tumor, were sampled. Priming with a constant-region primer yielded TCR beta cDNA from roughly 490 ng total RNA. Three nested multiplex PCR rounds, a slightly modified ARM-PCR, produced the libraries for TCR beta. One entry per CDR3 protein, called by TCRdb with MiXCR from the multiplex PCR reads. The sample includes roughly 200,000 distinct CDR3 sequences, about 82% seen only once; the top ten take 15% to 20%. Sequenced: tumor tissue from primary liver carcinoma. The receptor was derived from a man between 35 and 55 years old with primary liver carcinoma and hepatitis B virus infection.

CDR3 residues: CANSENVGGAYEQYF. As DNA, the CDR3 is TGTGCCAACAGTGAAAACGTCGGGGGTGCCTACGAGCAGTACTTC. The chain has TRBV6-1 and TRBJ2-7; possible D gene TRBD2, 6 bases. The germline gives CDR1 MNHNS, CDR2 SASEGT. This CDR3 region has 15 residues.